Following are 24 T cell receptor beta chains from one sample sequenced in a study of long-term antiretroviral therapy in people with HIV. The libraries were made with immunoSEQ v3.0 at survey level. Profiling relied on immunoSEQ multiplex PCR, and the TCRdb table lists in-frame clones only, not all of them. This table has tens of thousands of clones, roughly 80% appearing once. Sequences were derived from unsorted PBMCs, sampled 0.3 years after starting antiretroviral therapy. The receptors were gathered from a man aged 40-55 years with HIV.

This chain joins TRBV4-3 and TRBJ2-1, with a possible D match to TRBD1 (5 bases). From germline, CDR1 is LGHNA and CDR2 YSLEER. Trimming took off 1 base at V and 0 bases at J, with 10 bases between the two ends. The CDR3 extends over 16 amino acids. CDR3 nucleotides: TGCGCCAGCAGCCAAGCGGCAGGGAACTCCTACAATGAGCAGTTCTTC. Its translation is CASSQAAGNSYNEQFF.

In regard to this clone: The junction departs from germline at one end; a sequencing error may be responsible. The chain carries TRBV7-7 and TRBJ2-7; TRBD2 matches 7 bases. CDR3 length equals 15 residues. Germline CDR1 and CDR2: SSHAT and FNYEAQ (reference sequence). CDR3 nucleotide sequence: TGTGCTAGCAGCTTAGATAGCGGGCCCACCTACGAGCAGTACTTC. It translates to CASSLDSGPTYEQYF. Complete variable domain (other parts from reference TRBV7-7 and TRBJ2-7): GAGVSQSPRYKVTKRGQDVTLRCDPISSHATLYWYQQALGQGPEFLTYFNYEAQPDKSGLPSDRFSAERPEGSISTLTIQRTEQRDSAMYRCASSLDSGPTYEQYFGPGTRLTVT.

This chain connects TRBV29-1 to TRBJ1-1; 9 nucleotides agree with TRBD1. Trimming took 5 bases from V and 5 from J; bases not matched to a gene: 3. The CDR3 has 12 residues. The germline V gene has CDR1 SQVTM and CDR2 ANQGSEA. CDR3 coding DNA: TGCAGCGTTTCCGGGACAGGGACTGAAGCTTTCTTT. It encodes CSVSGTGTEAFF.

The gene calls are TRBV10-3 and TRBJ2-7; D uncertain. Germline V lookup: CDR1 ENHRY, CDR2 SYGVKD. Trimming removed 6 bases at V and 3 bases at J, with 9 bases between. The CDR3 is 12 amino acids. The CDR3 bases are TGTGCCATCAGGGACCTACACTACGAGCAGTACTTC. Protein: CAIRDLHYEQYF.

The rearrangement joins TRBV28 to TRBJ1-1; 9 bases are a match to TRBD1. Germline V gene data show CDR1 as MDHEN and CDR2 as SYDVKM. The CDR3 length is 12 residues. After removal of 4 bases from V and 11 bases from J, the junction contained 5 bases not matched to a gene. Here the CDR3 reads CASSSQGAWAFF. The DNA of the CDR3 is TGTGCCAGCAGTTCACAGGGGGCTTGGGCTTTCTTT.

The genes are TRBV10-3 and TRBJ1-4; D is uncertain. The V and J ends lost 3 bases and 0 bases respectively, with 8 bases between them. The CDR3 spans 15 residues. Germline V gives CDR1 ENHRY, CDR2 SYGVKD. The CDR3 DNA reads as TGTGCCATCAGTGAATTTATGGCAACTAATGAAAAACTGTTTTTT. This gives the protein CAISEFMATNEKLFF.

This chain joins TRBV18 and TRBJ2-7; D is undetermined. The CDR3 is made up of 15 amino acids. CDR1 is KGHSH and CDR2 is LQKENI in the germline V gene. Deletions cut 6 bases from V and 3 bases from J, with 18 bases between. The DNA of the CDR3 is TGTGCCAGCTCTCCCGACTCCCTCCGATACTACGAGCAGTACTTC. It is translated as CASSPDSLRYYEQYF.

On this clone: The sample has other DNA sequences that encode this CDR3 too. V gene TRBV29-1 combines with J gene TRBJ1-2; D might be TRBD1 (5 bases). The V gene's germline CDR1 is SQVTM and CDR2 ANQGSEA. V was pared by 7 bases and J by 8 bases, with 14 bases between. CDR3 length: 11 residues. The CDR3 bases are TGCAGCGGGTCGACGGGGGACGGCTACACCTTC. This codes for CSGSTGDGYTF. Full variable domain (rest looked up from reference TRBV29-1 and TRBJ1-2): SAVISQKPSRDICQRGTSLTIQCQVDSQVTMMFWYRQQPGQSLTLIATANQGSEATYESGFVIDKFPISRPNLTFSTLTVSNMSPEDSSIYLCSGSTGDGYTFGSGTRLTVV.

This chain links TRBV5-1 with TRBJ2-5; 7 bases match TRBD2. After removal of 5 bases from V and 1 base from J, the junction contained 8 bases not matched to a gene. CDR1 and CDR2 from the germline V gene are SGHRS and YFSETQ. CDR3 length: 15 amino acids. The CDR3 DNA reads TGCGCCAGCAGGCAGGAAGTAGCGGGCCAAGAGACCCAGTACTTC. Its translation: CASRQEVAGQETQYF.

This chain connects TRBV18 to TRBJ2-7; TRBD2 matches at 7 bases. The V segment lost 0 bases and the J segment 0 bases; nucleotides outside the gene matches: 5. The CDR3 is 16 amino acids. The germline V gene has CDR1 KGHSH and CDR2 LQKENI. CDR3 loop: CASSPPKGRGSYEQYF. CDR3 sequence (DNA): TGTGCCAGCTCACCACCGAAGGGGAGGGGCTCCTACGAGCAGTACTTC. The whole variable domain, remainder taken from reference TRBV18 and TRBJ2-7, is NAGVMQNPRHLVRRRGQEARLRCSPMKGHSHVYWYRQLPEEGLKFMVYLQKENIIDESGMPKERFSAEFPKEGPSILRIQQVVRGDSAAYFCASSPPKGRGSYEQYFGPGTRLTVT.

V usage is TRBV6-5 and J usage is TRBJ2-5, with no clear D. The V end lost 0 bases, the J end lost 2 bases, and 7 bases lay between the germline ends. Per the germline V gene, CDR1 is MNHEY and CDR2 is SVGAGI. The CDR3 length is 14 residues. In DNA, the CDR3 is TGTGCCAGCAGTTACTCGACCCTGCAAGAGACCCAGTACTTC. Its translation: CASSYSTLQETQYF.

The chain employs TRBV6-6 and TRBJ2-7; TRBD1 aligns across 9 bases. V was pared by 6 bases and J by 0 bases, with 9 bases of the junction left unmatched. Germline lookup yields CDR1 MNHNY and CDR2 SVGAGI (reference sequence). There are 16 residues in the CDR3. CDR3 in amino acids: CASRLPGQGSSYEQYF. In nucleotides, the CDR3 is TGTGCCAGCAGACTCCCGGGACAGGGTAGCTCCTACGAGCAGTACTTC.

This chain uses TRBV7-2 with TRBJ1-4; D gene ambiguous. This CDR3 is built from 14 residues. V was clipped by 5 bases and J by 5 bases, with 12 bases between them. Germline-derived CDR1 and CDR2 are SGHTA and FQGNSA. CDR3 region: CASSDLPWNEKLFF. DNA for the CDR3: TGTGCCAGCAGCGATCTCCCCTGGAATGAAAAACTGTTTTTT.

This rearrangement joins TRBV6-4 to TRBJ2-1, with TRBD2 matching 10 bases. The CDR3 consists of 16 residues. CDR1 is MRHNA, CDR2 SNTAGT, per germline. The J segment lost 3 bases and the V segment lost 0 bases, leaving 2 bases of the junction unmatched. The CDR3: CASSDSASGGYNEQFF. CDR3 nucleotide sequence: TGTGCCAGCAGTGACTCGGCTAGCGGGGGCTACAATGAGCAGTTCTTC.

The chain employs TRBV7-2 and TRBJ2-1, with D possibly TRBD2 on 5 matching bases. CDR3 length equals 13 residues. V was trimmed by 5 bases and J by 9 bases, leaving 14 bases between them. Germline-derived CDR1 and CDR2 are SGHTA and FQGNSA. The CDR3: CASSRDNSGEQFF. CDR3 DNA: TGTGCCAGCAGCCGGGATAACTCCGGTGAGCAGTTCTTC. The full variable domain, its missing parts supplied by reference TRBV7-2 and TRBJ2-1, is GAGVSQSPSNKVTEKGKDVELRCDPISGHTALYWYRQSLGQGLEFLIYFQGNSAPDKSGLPSDRFSAERTGGSVSTLTIQRTQQEDSAVYLCASSRDNSGEQFFGPGTRLTVL.

The chain is built from TRBV19 and TRBJ1-2, with D maybe TRBD1 (6 bases). Germline CDR1 LNHDA, CDR2 SQIVND (reference sequence). Deletions cut 3 bases from V and 4 bases from J, with 12 bases between. The CDR3 sequence is 14 residues long. The CDR3 region is CASSITGTPYGYTF. The CDR3 DNA reads as TGTGCCAGTAGTATCACAGGGACCCCCTATGGCTACACCTTC.

The rearrangement links TRBV11-3 to TRBJ2-7, with D perhaps matching TRBD1 or TRBD2 (5 bases each). Germline V gene sequence: CDR1 SGHNT, CDR2 YENEEA. This CDR3 comprises 13 residues. The ends were cut back, 1 base at V and 7 bases at J, with 11 bases in the middle. CDR3 loop: CASSLGPGREQYF. The CDR3 coding sequence is TGTGCCAGCAGCTTAGGTCCAGGGAGAGAGCAGTACTTC.

J is TRBJ1-5 and V is TRBV28; D gene uncertain. Germline lookup yields CDR1 MDHEN and CDR2 SYDVKM. Trimming removed 2 bases at V and 5 bases at J, with 7 bases between. The CDR3 length is 13 residues. The CDR3, as DNA: TGTGCCAGCAGTTTAAATCCCGATCAGCCCCAGCATTTT. This encodes CASSLNPDQPQHF.

The genes are TRBV18 and TRBJ2-7; 9 bases fit TRBD2. In germline, CDR1 is KGHSH, CDR2 LQKENI. The CDR3 sequence is 14 residues long. The V and J ends lost 5 bases and 4 bases, in that order; junction bases with no gene match: 6. Here the CDR3 DNA reads TGTGCCAGCTCATCCGGGACTAGCAGTTACGAGCAGTACTTC. It translates to CASSSGTSSYEQYF.

The chain uses TRBV4-2 and TRBJ2-3; D remains ambiguous. Per germline, CDR1 LGHNA and CDR2 YNFKEQ. This CDR3 has 15 amino acids. Trimming removed 1 base from V and 1 base from J, with 9 bases in between. This CDR3 is CASSQGNVGTDTQYF. The CDR3 nucleotides read TGTGCCAGCAGCCAAGGGAATGTAGGCACAGATACGCAGTATTTT.

CDR3 sequence: CASSSTAGGTDTQYF. The CDR3, as DNA: TGTGCCAGCAGCTCCACAGCGGGAGGCACAGATACGCAGTATTTT. The chain recombines TRBV9 with TRBJ2-3; 8 positions agree with TRBD2. This CDR3 is built from 15 residues. Germline trimming cut 4 bases from V and 1 base from J; bases unmatched to any gene: 5. Germline V gene sequence: CDR1 SGDLS, CDR2 YYNGEE.

The rearrangement uses TRBV19 and TRBJ2-2; D unresolved. The CDR3 runs 14 residues. The V end lost 3 bases, the J end lost 7 bases, and 12 bases lay between the germline ends. Germline V CDR1 and CDR2: LNHDA, SQIVND (reference sequence). DNA for the CDR3: TGTGCCAGTAGTATCTATCGGGTTGGCGGGGAGCTGTTTTTT. It translates to CASSIYRVGGELFF. Drawing the rest from reference TRBV19 and TRBJ2-2, the complete variable domain is DGGITQSPKYLFRKEGQNVTLSCEQNLNHDAMYWYRQDPGQGLRLIYYSQIVNDFQKGDIAEGYSVSREKKESFPLTVTSAQKNPTAFYLCASSIYRVGGELFFGEGSRLTVL.

The chain recombines TRBV4-1 with TRBJ2-1; 13 bases match TRBD2. Trimming cost V 4 bases and J 7 bases; bases outside gene matches: 4. The CDR3 has 15 residues. Per germline, CDR1 MGHRA and CDR2 YSYEKL. CDR3 coding DNA: TGCGCCAGCAGCCGGACTAGCGGGAGTCGGAATGAGCAGTTCTTC. It is translated as CASSRTSGSRNEQFF.

This chain connects TRBV6-4 to TRBJ2-7; perhaps D is TRBD1 or TRBD2 (5 bases each). This CDR3 region has 16 residues. Germline V gene data show CDR1 as MRHNA and CDR2 as SNTAGT. Deletions cut 6 bases from V and 2 bases from J, with 20 bases between. Here the CDR3 reads CASRGPRGRSPYEQYF. The CDR3 DNA follows: TGTGCCAGCAGGGGACCGAGGGGCCGCAGCCCCTACGAGCAGTACTTC.